This T cell receptor beta chain was sequenced in a study of blood T cell repertoires in COVID-19. Study-level information: The study drew acute and convalescent COVID-19 samples from the United States, Italy and Spain. PBMCs, B-cell-depleted T cells, or T cells provided the cDNA or gDNA that made up the material.

Seattle's enrolled individuals joined amid active infection and were then monitored longitudinally. As originally analysed: Amplifying reference gene primers gave estimates of nucleated cell counts. Assay: immunoSEQ multiplex PCR; the TCRdb copy retains only in-frame clones and omits some. The DNA was the basis for D and trimming; V, J and clone size are from that table. Counted here are about 440,000 clones, 88% occurring once; the ten biggest clones make up approximately 12%. The V gene's germline CDR1 is SGHVS and CDR2 FNYEAQ. Trimming stripped 4 bases from V and 2 bases from J, with 28 bases between. The CDR3 extends over 20 amino acids.

Sequencing input: peripheral blood. This chain links TRBV7-6 with TRBJ2-3; tentatively, D is TRBD2 (6 bases). This clonotype was obtained from a woman aged 45 to 65 with COVID-19, enrolled during active disease. CDR3 DNA sequence: TGTGCCAGCAGCTATACCTCCGGGACTCAACTTAACTTCCACACAGATACGCAGTATTTT. As protein: CASSYTSGTQLNFHTDTQYF. The variable domain in full, with the rest retrieved from reference TRBV7-6 and TRBJ2-3, is GAGVSQSPRYKVTKRGQDVALRCDPISGHVSLYWYRQALGQGPEFLTYFNYEAQQDKSGLPNDRFSAERPEGSISTLTIQRTEQRDSAMYRCASSYTSGTQLNFHTDTQYFGPGTRLTVL.